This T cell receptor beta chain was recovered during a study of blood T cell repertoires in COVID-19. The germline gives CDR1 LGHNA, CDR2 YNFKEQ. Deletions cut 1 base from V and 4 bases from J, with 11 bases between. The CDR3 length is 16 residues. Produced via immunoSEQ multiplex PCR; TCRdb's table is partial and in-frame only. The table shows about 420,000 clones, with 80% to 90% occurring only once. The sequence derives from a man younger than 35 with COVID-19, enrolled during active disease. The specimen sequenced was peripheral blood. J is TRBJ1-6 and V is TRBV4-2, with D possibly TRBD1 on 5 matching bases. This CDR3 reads CASSQATARYNSPLHF. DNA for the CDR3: TGTGCCAGCAGCCAAGCGACAGCAAGATATAATTCACCCCTCCACTTT.